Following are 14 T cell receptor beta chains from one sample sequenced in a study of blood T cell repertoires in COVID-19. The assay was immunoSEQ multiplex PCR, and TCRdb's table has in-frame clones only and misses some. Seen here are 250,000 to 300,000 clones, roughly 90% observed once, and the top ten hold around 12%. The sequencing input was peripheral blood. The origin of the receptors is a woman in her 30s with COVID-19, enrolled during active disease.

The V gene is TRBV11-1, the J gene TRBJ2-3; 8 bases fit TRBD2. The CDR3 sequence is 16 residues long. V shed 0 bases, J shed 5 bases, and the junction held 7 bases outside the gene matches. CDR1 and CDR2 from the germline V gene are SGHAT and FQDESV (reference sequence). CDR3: CASSLAGGGTQDTQYF. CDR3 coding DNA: TGTGCCAGCAGCTTAGCAGGCGGGGGGACCCAAGATACGCAGTATTTT.

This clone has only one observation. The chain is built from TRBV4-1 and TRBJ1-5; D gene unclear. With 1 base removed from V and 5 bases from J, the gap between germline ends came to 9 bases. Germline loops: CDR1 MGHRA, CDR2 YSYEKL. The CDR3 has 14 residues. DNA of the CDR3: TGCGCCAGCAGCCAAGGGGAGGAGCATCAGCCCCAGCATTTT. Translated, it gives CASSQGEEHQPQHF.

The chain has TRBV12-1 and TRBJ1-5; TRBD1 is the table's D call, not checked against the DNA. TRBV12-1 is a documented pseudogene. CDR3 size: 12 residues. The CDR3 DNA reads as TGTGCCAGCAGCAAAACAGGGCAGCCCCAGCATTTT. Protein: CASSKTGQPQHF.

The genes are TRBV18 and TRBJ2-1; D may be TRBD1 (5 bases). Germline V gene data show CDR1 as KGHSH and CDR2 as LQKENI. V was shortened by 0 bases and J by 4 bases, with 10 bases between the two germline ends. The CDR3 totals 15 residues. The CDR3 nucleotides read TGTGCCAGCTCACCACCGATGACAGAGTACAATGAGCAGTTCTTC. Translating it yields CASSPPMTEYNEQFF.

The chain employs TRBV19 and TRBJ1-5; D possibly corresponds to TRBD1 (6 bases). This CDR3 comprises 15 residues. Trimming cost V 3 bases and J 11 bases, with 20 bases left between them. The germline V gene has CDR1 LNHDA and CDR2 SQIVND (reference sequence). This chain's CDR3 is CASSMDPQGRLAQHF. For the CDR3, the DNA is TGTGCCAGTAGTATGGACCCACAGGGAAGGTTAGCCCAGCATTTT.

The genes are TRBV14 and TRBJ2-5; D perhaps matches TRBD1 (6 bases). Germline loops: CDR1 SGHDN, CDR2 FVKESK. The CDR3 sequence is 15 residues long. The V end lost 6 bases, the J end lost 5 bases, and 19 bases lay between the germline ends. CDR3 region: CASRFGQGIWETQYF. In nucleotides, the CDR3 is TGTGCCAGCAGGTTCGGGCAGGGGATTTGGGAGACCCAGTACTTC.

CDR3 nucleotides: TGTGCCAGCAGTTACTCGAAGTATTTAGACAATCAGCCCCAGCATTTT. This translates into CASSYSKYLDNQPQHF. This sequence joins TRBV6-6 and TRBJ1-5; D gene uncertain. There are 16 residues in the CDR3. CDR1 is MNHNY and CDR2 is SVGAGI in the germline V gene (reference sequence). The V end lost 0 bases, the J end lost 3 bases, and 12 bases lay between the germline ends.

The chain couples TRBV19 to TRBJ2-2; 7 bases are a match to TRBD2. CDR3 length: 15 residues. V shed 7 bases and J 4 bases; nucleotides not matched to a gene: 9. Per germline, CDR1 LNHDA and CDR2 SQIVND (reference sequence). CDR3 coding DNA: TGTGCCAGTACCGCCGGGTGGGGGGGCACCGGGGAGCTGTTTTTT. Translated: CASTAGWGGTGELFF.

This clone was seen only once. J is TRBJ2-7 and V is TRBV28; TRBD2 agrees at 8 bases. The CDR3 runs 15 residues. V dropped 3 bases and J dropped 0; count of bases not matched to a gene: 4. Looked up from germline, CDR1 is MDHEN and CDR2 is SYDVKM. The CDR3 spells CASSFMAGGSYEQYF. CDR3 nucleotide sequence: TGTGCCAGCAGTTTCATGGCGGGGGGCTCCTACGAGCAGTACTTC. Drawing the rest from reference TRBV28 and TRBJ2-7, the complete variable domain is DVKVTQSSRYLVKRTGEKVFLECVQDMDHENMFWYRQDPGLGLRLIYFSYDVKMKEKGDIPEGYSVSREKKERFSLILESASTNQTSMYLCASSFMAGGSYEQYFGPGTRLTVT.

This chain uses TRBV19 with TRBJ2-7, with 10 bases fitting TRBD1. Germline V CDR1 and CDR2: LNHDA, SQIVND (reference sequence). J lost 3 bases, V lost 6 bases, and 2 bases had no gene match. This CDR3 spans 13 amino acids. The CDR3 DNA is TGTGCCAGTAGGGACAGGGGGGTCTACGAGCAGTACTTC. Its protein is CASRDRGVYEQYF.

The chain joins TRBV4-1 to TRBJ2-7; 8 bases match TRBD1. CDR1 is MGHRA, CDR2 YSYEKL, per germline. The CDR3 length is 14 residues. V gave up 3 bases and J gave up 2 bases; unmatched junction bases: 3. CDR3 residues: CASSQLGQAYEQYF. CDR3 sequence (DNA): TGCGCCAGCAGCCAGTTGGGACAGGCCTACGAGCAGTACTTC.

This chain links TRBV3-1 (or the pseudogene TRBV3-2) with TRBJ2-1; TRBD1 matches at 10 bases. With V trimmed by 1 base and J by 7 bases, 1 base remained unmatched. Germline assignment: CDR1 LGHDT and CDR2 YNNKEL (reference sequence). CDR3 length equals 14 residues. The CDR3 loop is CASSQGTGGNEQFF. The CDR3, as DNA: TGTGCCAGCAGCCAAGGGACAGGGGGAAATGAGCAGTTCTTC.

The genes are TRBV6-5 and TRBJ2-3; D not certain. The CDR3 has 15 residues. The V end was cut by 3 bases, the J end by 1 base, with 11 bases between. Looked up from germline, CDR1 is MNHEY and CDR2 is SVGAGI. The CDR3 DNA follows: TGTGCCAGCAGTTATGCGGCCCCGGGCACAGATACGCAGTATTTT. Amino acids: CASSYAAPGTDTQYF.

The CDR3 sequence: CASRYHTGNEQFF. CDR3 DNA: TGTGCCAGCAGATACCATACAGGGAATGAGCAGTTCTTC. The chain has TRBV28 and TRBJ2-1; weak D call: TRBD1 (6 bases). The length of the CDR3 is 13 residues. Germline V gene sequence: CDR1 MDHEN, CDR2 SYDVKM. V was clipped by 6 bases and J by 7 bases, with 13 bases between them.